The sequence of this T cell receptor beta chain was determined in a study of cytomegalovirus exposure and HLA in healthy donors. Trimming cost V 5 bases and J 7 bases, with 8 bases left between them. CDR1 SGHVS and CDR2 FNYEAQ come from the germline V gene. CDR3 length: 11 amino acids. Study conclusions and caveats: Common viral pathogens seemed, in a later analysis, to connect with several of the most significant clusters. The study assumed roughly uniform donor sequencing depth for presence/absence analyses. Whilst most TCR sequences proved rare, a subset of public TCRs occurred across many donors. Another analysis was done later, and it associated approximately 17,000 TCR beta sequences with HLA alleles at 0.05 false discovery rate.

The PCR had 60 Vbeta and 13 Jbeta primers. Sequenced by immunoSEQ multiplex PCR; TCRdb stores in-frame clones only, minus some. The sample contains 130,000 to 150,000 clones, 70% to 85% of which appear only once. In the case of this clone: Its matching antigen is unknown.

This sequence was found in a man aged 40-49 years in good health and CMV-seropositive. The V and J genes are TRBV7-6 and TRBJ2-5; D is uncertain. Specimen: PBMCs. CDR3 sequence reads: CASSTVGTQYF. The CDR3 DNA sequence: TGTGCCAGCAGCACTGTTGGGACCCAGTACTTC.